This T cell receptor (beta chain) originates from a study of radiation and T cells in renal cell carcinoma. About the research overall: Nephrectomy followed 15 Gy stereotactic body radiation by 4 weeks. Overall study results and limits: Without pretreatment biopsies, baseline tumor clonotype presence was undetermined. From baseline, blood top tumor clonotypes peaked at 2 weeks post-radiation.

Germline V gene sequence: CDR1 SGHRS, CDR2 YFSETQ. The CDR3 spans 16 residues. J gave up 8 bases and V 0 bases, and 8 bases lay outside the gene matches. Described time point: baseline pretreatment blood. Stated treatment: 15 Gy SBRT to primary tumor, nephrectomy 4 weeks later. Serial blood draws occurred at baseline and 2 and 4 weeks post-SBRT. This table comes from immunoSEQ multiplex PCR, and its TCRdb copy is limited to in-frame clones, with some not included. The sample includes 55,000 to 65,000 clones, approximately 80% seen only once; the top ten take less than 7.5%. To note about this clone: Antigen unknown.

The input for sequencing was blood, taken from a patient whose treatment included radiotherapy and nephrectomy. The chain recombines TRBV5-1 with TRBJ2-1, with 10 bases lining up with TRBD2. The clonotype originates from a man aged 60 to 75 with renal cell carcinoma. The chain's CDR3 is CASSLVASGSLYEQFF. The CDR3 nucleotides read TGCGCCAGCAGCTTGGTCGCTAGCGGGAGTCTCTATGAGCAGTTCTTC. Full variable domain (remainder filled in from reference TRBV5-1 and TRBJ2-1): KAGVTQTPRYLIKTRGQQVTLSCSPISGHRSVSWYQQTPGQGLQFLFEYFSETQRNKGNFPGRFSGRQFSNSRSEMNVSTLELGDSALYLCASSLVASGSLYEQFFGPGTRLTVL.